Shown below are 23 T cell receptor beta chains from a single sample sequenced in a study of blood T cells in healthy people across ages. Through a sample-barcoded 5' primer and a J-beta primer mix, a second PCR was run for roughly 6 to 12 cycles. TCRdb called the 5' RACE reads again in MiXCR, with one record for every CDR3 protein. The table lists 600,000 to 850,000 distinct CDR3 sequences, 20% to 25% of them singletons, with just under 9.5% in the top ten. These data also formed part of another study, on T cells of mothers and their children.

Sequences were obtained from blood. The receptors here all came from a boy aged 5 to 17 in good health.

V gene TRBV2 combines with J gene TRBJ2-6; 7 bases map to TRBD2. Germline CDR1 is SNHLY and CDR2 is FYNNEI. The ends lost 6 bases at V and 2 bases at J; junction bases unmatched: 4. The CDR3 extends over 15 amino acids. The CDR3 DNA reads TGTGCCAGCAGGACTAGCTATACTGGGGCCAACGTCCTGACTTTC. This translates into CASRTSYTGANVLTF.

This chain links TRBV4-3 with TRBJ1-2; the D gene is possibly TRBD1 (6 bases). Germline loops: CDR1 LGHNA, CDR2 YSLEER. V was cut by 0 bases and J by 7 bases, with 21 bases left in between. The CDR3 spans 17 residues. The CDR3 nucleotides read TGCGCCAGCAGCCAAGATGTGGCGGGGGCTATAACGGGTGGCTACACCTTC. This translates into CASSQDVAGAITGGYTF.

The chain has TRBV7-6 and TRBJ2-2, with TRBD1 identical over 8 bases. Trimming took 4 bases from V and 4 from J; bases not matched to a gene: 5. Germline V gene data show CDR1 as SGHVS and CDR2 as FNYEAQ. CDR3 size: 15 residues. CDR3 nucleotide sequence: TGTGCCAGCAGCTCGGACAGGGAAACCACCGGGGAGCTGTTTTTT. Protein: CASSSDRETTGELFF.

V usage is TRBV2 and J usage is TRBJ1-2; D is uncertain. Germline CDR1 SNHLY, CDR2 FYNNEI. The CDR3 runs to 15 residues. V shed 5 bases and J shed 0 bases, with 13 bases lying between them. The CDR3 nucleotides are TGTGCCAGCAGTTATGCGACGGTCACTAACTATGGCTACACCTTC. It yields the protein CASSYATVTNYGYTF.

The chain uses TRBV12-3 or TRBV12-4 and TRBJ1-2, with D perhaps TRBD1 (6 bases). The CDR3 totals 12 residues. V lost 3 bases, J lost 8 bases, and 10 bases lay in between. The CDR3: CASSFFGGGYTF. DNA for the CDR3: TGTGCCAGCAGTTTTTTTGGGGGCGGCTACACCTTC.

This clonotype was seen a few times. The rearrangement joins TRBV6-1 to TRBJ2-1; no firm D call. The J call may be faulty, since TRBJ2-5 better matches the DNA end. Per the germline V gene, CDR1 is MNHNS and CDR2 is SASEGT. The CDR3 extends over 11 amino acids. Written as DNA, the CDR3 is TGTGCCAGCAGTGAAGGTCGGGCCCAGTACTTC. This encodes CASSEGRAQYF.

This clonotype turned up a few times. The rearrangement joins TRBV20-1 to TRBJ2-7; D might be TRBD1 (5 bases). Germline CDR1 DFQATT, CDR2 SNEGSKA (reference sequence). The CDR3 spans 12 residues. V shed 6 bases and J shed 0 bases, with 9 bases lying between them. The CDR3 bases are TGCAGTGCGACGGACATCTCCTACGAGCAGTACTTC. The encoded protein is CSATDISYEQYF.

This rearrangement joins TRBV25-1 to TRBJ1-3; TRBD1 agrees at 7 bases. Germline lookup yields CDR1 MGHDK and CDR2 SYGVNS. The V and J ends lost 5 bases and 0 bases, in that order; junction bases with no gene match: 7. This CDR3 has 16 residues. The CDR3 loop reads CASSTGTASSGNTIYF. The CDR3 nucleotides are TGTGCCAGCAGTACCGGGACAGCAAGCTCTGGAAACACCATATATTTT.

This chain joins TRBV7-9 and TRBJ2-7; D not certain. Looked up from germline, CDR1 is SEHNR and CDR2 is FQNEAQ (reference sequence). The CDR3 loop spans 12 amino acids. The ends were cut back, 3 bases at V and 4 bases at J, with 7 bases in the middle. CDR3 region: CASSFPAYEQYF. The CDR3 DNA reads TGTGCCAGCAGCTTCCCCGCTTACGAGCAGTACTTC.

The V gene is TRBV9, the J gene TRBJ2-5; D gene uncertain. The CDR3 is made up of 15 amino acids. The germline CDR1 and CDR2 sequences are SGDLS and YYNGEE. V was clipped by 0 bases and J by 4 bases, with 13 bases between them. CDR3: CASSVEFGDGETQYF. In DNA, the CDR3 is TGTGCCAGCAGCGTAGAGTTTGGAGATGGAGAGACCCAGTACTTC.

This clonotype was detected a few times. The chain uses TRBV7-2 and TRBJ2-1, with D maybe TRBD1 (6 bases). Trimming pared 4 bases from V and 8 bases from J, leaving 24 bases between. Looked up from germline, CDR1 is SGHTA and CDR2 is FQGNSA. The CDR3 spans 17 residues. The DNA for the CDR3 is TGTGCCAGCAGCTCCTTGGCAGGGACAAGGTTTCTGGATGAGCAGTTCTTC. This codes for CASSSLAGTRFLDEQFF. Looking up the rest from reference TRBV7-2 and TRBJ2-1 gives the full variable domain: GAGVSQSPSNKVTEKGKDVELRCDPISGHTALYWYRQSLGQGLEFLIYFQGNSAPDKSGLPSDRFSAERTGGSVSTLTIQRTQQEDSAVYLCASSSLAGTRFLDEQFFGPGTRLTVL.

V and J are TRBV15 and TRBJ1-2; TRBD1 might be the D (5 bases). Between the trimmed V and J ends, which lost 0 bases and 4 bases, there was a span of 12 bases. Germline V lookup: CDR1 LNHNV, CDR2 YYDKDF (reference sequence). The CDR3 totals 15 residues. CDR3 amino acids: CATSREKGSSYGYTF. Written as DNA, the CDR3 is TGTGCCACCAGCAGAGAGAAGGGGTCGTCCTATGGCTACACCTTC.

This clonotype was found a few times. The chain employs TRBV29-1 and TRBJ1-2; no clear D. The CDR3 runs to 12 residues. Germline V gene sequence: CDR1 SQVTM, CDR2 ANQGSEA. Trimming removed 2 bases from V and 7 bases from J, with 11 bases in between. This CDR3 is CSVEKEGFGYTF. DNA for the CDR3: TGCAGCGTTGAAAAGGAAGGGTTTGGCTACACCTTC.

In its sample, this clonotype was seen a few times. V gene TRBV10-3 combines with J gene TRBJ2-1; 9 bases match TRBD2. V gave up 5 bases and J gave up 0 bases; unmatched junction bases: 11. The germline V gene has CDR1 ENHRY and CDR2 SYGVKD. This CDR3 comprises 18 residues. Here the CDR3 reads CAISRGASGVSSYNEQFF. The CDR3 coding sequence is TGTGCCATCAGTCGCGGGGCTAGCGGGGTGAGCTCCTACAATGAGCAGTTCTTC.

The chain employs TRBV7-6 and TRBJ2-7; no reliable D call. The CDR3 contains 16 residues. Germline CDR1 reads SGHVS; CDR2 reads FNYEAQ. V gave up 1 base and J gave up 1 base, with 14 bases separating them. The CDR3 DNA is TGTGCCAGCAGCTTAGATCCAGCACCAGCTTCCTACGAGCAGTACTTC. Encoded protein: CASSLDPAPASYEQYF.

The chain uses TRBV24-1 and TRBJ1-2; no definite D call. The CDR3 has 14 amino acids. V gave up 1 base and J gave up 6 bases, with 11 bases separating them. Germline CDR1 reads KGHDR; CDR2 reads SFDVKD. CDR3 in amino acids: CATSDFTGFNGYTF. CDR3 sequence (DNA): TGTGCCACCAGTGATTTTACGGGGTTCAATGGCTACACCTTC.

The chain recombines TRBV6-6 with TRBJ1-5, with TRBD1 matching over 9 bases. The CDR3 runs to 15 residues. Trimming removed 5 bases from V and 6 bases from J; junction bases left unmatched: 8. Germline-derived CDR1 and CDR2 are MNHNY and SVGAGI (reference sequence). The CDR3 nucleotides are TGTGCCAGCAGTACCGGGACAGGGACAACTCAGCCCCAGCATTTT. Protein sequence: CASSTGTGTTQPQHF.

A few counts support this clonotype. This chain uses TRBV29-1 with TRBJ2-7; D unresolved. Trimming pared 5 bases from V and 1 base from J, leaving 12 bases between. The germline V gene has CDR1 SQVTM and CDR2 ANQGSEA. The CDR3 extends over 13 amino acids. CDR3 nucleotides: TGCAGCGTTCGGGCTAGGCTGTCCTACGAGCAGTACTTC. Protein: CSVRARLSYEQYF.

The chain employs TRBV29-1 and TRBJ2-5, with D unclear. This CDR3 is 10 amino acids long. The V and J ends lost 8 bases and 1 base respectively, with 5 bases between them. Germline CDR1 reads SQVTM; CDR2 reads ANQGSEA. For the CDR3, the DNA is TGCAGCACCATCCAAGAGACCCAGTACTTC. This translates into CSTIQETQYF.

A few counts support this clonotype. V and J are TRBV4-3 and TRBJ1-3, with D perhaps matching TRBD1 (5 bases). V dropped 0 bases and J dropped 2 bases, with 14 bases sitting between them. CDR1 is LGHNA and CDR2 is YSLEER in the germline V gene. The CDR3 has 17 residues. The CDR3 protein is CASSQDRDAWAGNTIYF. The CDR3 DNA sequence: TGCGCCAGCAGCCAAGATAGGGACGCCTGGGCTGGAAACACCATATATTTT.

The chain uses TRBV6-1 and TRBJ1-1, with TRBD1 identical over 9 bases. Germline V gene data show CDR1 as MNHNS and CDR2 as SASEGT. Losses at the gene ends were 5 bases for V and 1 base for J; bases not matched to a gene: 5. The length of the CDR3 is 15 residues. CDR3 in amino acids: CASSLWTGENTEAFF. The CDR3 DNA is TGTGCCAGCAGTCTTTGGACAGGGGAGAACACTGAAGCTTTCTTT.

The chain couples TRBV5-5 to TRBJ2-7; 8 bases line up with TRBD2. CDR3 length: 13 amino acids. Germline-derived CDR1 and CDR2 are SGHKS and YYEKEE (reference sequence). With 8 bases clipped from V and 0 bases from J, the junction kept 4 bases outside the gene matches. The CDR3: CASSGDISYEQYF. The CDR3 region has the DNA TGTGCCAGTAGCGGGGACATCTCCTACGAGCAGTACTTC.

The chain combines TRBV12-3 or TRBV12-4 with TRBJ2-5; a possible D gene is TRBD2 (5 bases). CDR3 length: 13 amino acids. The V end was cut by 1 base, the J end by 5 bases, with 8 bases between. CDR3 sequence: CASSLGIAETQYF. The CDR3 DNA sequence: TGTGCCAGCAGTTTAGGGATAGCGGAGACCCAGTACTTC.